The clone carrying this TCR beta chain was detected only a few times. The sample comes from a study of CD8+ T cells in alopecia areata. cDNA serving as the sequencing template came from extracted, reverse transcribed RNA. TCRdb keeps only in-frame clones here, not all; method: immunoSEQ multiplex PCR. The sample has some 88,000 clones; around 40% are singletons. CDR1 is SEHNR and CDR2 is FQNEAQ in the germline V gene (reference sequence). This CDR3 spans 13 amino acids. Trimming removed 5 bases from V and 7 bases from J; junction bases left unmatched: 7. Documented treatment: oral pan-JAK inhibitor, 5-10 mg twice daily.

V and J are TRBV7-9 and TRBJ1-1; TRBD1 matches 7 bases. The receptor was derived from a human donor with alopecia areata. The specimen comprised CD8+ T cells sorted from blood, sampled at week 24, from a patient treated with tofacitinib. The CDR3: CASSHTGEDEAFF. The DNA of the CDR3 is TGTGCCAGCAGCCACACAGGGGAAGATGAAGCTTTCTTT. The entire variable domain, with the rest obtained from reference TRBV7-9 and TRBJ1-1, is as follows: DTGVSQNPRHKITKRGQNVTFRCDPISEHNRLYWYRQTLGQGPEFLTYFQNEAQLEKSRLLSDRFSAERPKGSFSTLEIQRTEQGDSAMYLCASSHTGEDEAFFGQGTRLTVV.